What follows describes a single TCR beta chain. The CDR3 length is 13 residues. Trimming cost V 8 bases and J 4 bases; bases outside gene matches: 3. Germline V gene lookup returns CDR1 SNHLY and CDR2 FYNNEI. Repertoires were generated with immunoSEQ multiplex PCR, while TCRdb's copy carries only in-frame clones and drops some. The data contain under 600,000 clones, roughly 97% of them singletons. The sample belongs to a study of shared clonotypes between healthy human individuals. The sequenced material came from naive CD4+ T cells sorted from blood. Documented subset: CD45RA+ positively selected. The gene calls are TRBV2 and TRBJ2-5, with 11 nucleotides matching TRBD1. The TCR originated in a woman in her twenties or thirties in good health. DNA of the CDR3: TGTGCCAGCGGGACAGGGGGAGGAGAGACCCAGTACTTC. Its translation is CASGTGGGETQYF.